A single sample gave rise to the 9 T cell receptor beta chains below, sequenced in a study of control samples from healthy donors and cancer patients. Profiled with immunoSEQ multiplex PCR; TCRdb holds only in-frame clones, not every one. Among tens of thousands of clones listed, approximately 83% were seen once. Sequencing used blood. These receptors were obtained from a man between 60 and 75 years old in good health.

The V call is TRBV6-1, the J call TRBJ1-2, with D unresolved. The CDR3 loop spans 15 amino acids. V was shortened by 2 bases and J by 1 base, with 11 bases between the two germline ends. Germline-derived CDR1 and CDR2 are MNHNS and SASEGT. The CDR3 loop reads CASSESREVNYGYTF. The DNA for the CDR3 is TGTGCCAGCAGTGAAAGCCGGGAGGTTAACTATGGCTACACCTTC.

This rearrangement joins TRBV5-8 to TRBJ1-5; 8 bases fit TRBD1. The CDR3 runs to 15 residues. The germline CDR1 and CDR2 sequences are SGHTS and YDEGEE. Unmatched junction bases numbered 11, after V lost 5 bases and J lost 7 bases. As DNA, the CDR3 is TGTGCCAGCAGGCCTGGGACAGGCGCCAGACAGCCCCAGCATTTT. Translation gives CASRPGTGARQPQHF. Combining the CDR3 with reference TRBV5-8 and TRBJ1-5 gives the whole variable domain EAGVTQSPTHLIKTRGQQATLRCSPISGHTSVYWYQQALGLGLQFLLWYDEGEERNRGNFPPRFSGRQFPNYSSELNVNALELEDSALYLCASRPGTGARQPQHFGDGTRLSIL.

The table lists this clone with a count of one. This chain connects TRBV19 to TRBJ1-5, with TRBD1 identical over 11 bases. The V gene's germline CDR1 is LNHDA and CDR2 SQIVND (reference sequence). There are 13 residues in the CDR3. Losses at the gene ends were 4 bases for V and 15 bases for J; bases not matched to a gene: 8. Here the CDR3 reads CASSREGQGASHF. DNA for the CDR3: TGTGCCAGTAGTAGAGAAGGACAGGGGGCCTCGCATTTT.

The chain links TRBV18 to TRBJ1-1, with 12 bases that match TRBD1. Germline loops: CDR1 KGHSH, CDR2 LQKENI. This CDR3 is built from 20 residues. V shed 3 bases, J shed 3 bases, and the junction held 17 bases outside the gene matches. The CDR3 sequence: CASSPFLETGTGGSDTEAFF. The CDR3 DNA is TGTGCCAGCTCACCGTTTCTCGAAACCGGGACAGGGGGCTCGGACACTGAAGCTTTCTTT.

This chain uses TRBV27 with TRBJ2-6; D possibly uses TRBD1 or TRBD2 (5 bases each). The germline gives CDR1 MNHEY, CDR2 SMNVEV (reference sequence). The ends were cut back, 5 bases at V and 2 bases at J, with 13 bases in the middle. CDR3 length equals 16 residues. CDR3 protein: CASSTEGPAGANVLTF. CDR3 DNA sequence: TGTGCCAGCAGTACAGAGGGACCTGCTGGGGCCAACGTCCTGACTTTC.

This clone was detected only once. V is TRBV12-5 and J is TRBJ2-1, with unresolved D. The CDR3 covers 15 residues. CDR1 and CDR2 (germline): LGHNT, FRNRAP. The V and J ends lost 1 base and 2 bases respectively, with 9 bases between them. In DNA form, the CDR3 reads TGTGCTAGTGGTTTGGGAGGAGTCACCTACAATGAGCAGTTCTTC. This gives the protein CASGLGGVTYNEQFF.

The rearrangement joins TRBV3-1 (or the pseudogene TRBV3-2) to TRBJ1-5; TRBD1 might be the D (5 bases). Trimming took off 0 bases at V and 9 bases at J, with 12 bases between the two ends. The CDR3 runs 14 residues. Germline CDR1 LGHDT, CDR2 YNNKEL (reference sequence). DNA for the CDR3: TGTGCCAGCAGCCAAGAGTACGGGGGAGGGCCCCAGCATTTT. Its translation is CASSQEYGGGPQHF.

The chain is built from TRBV24-1 and TRBJ2-1, with D unresolved. Germline V gene data show CDR1 as KGHDR and CDR2 as SFDVKD. V shed 2 bases and J shed 3 bases, with 16 bases lying between them. The CDR3 has 17 residues. The CDR3 nucleotides are TGTGCCACCAGTGATTACCCCCCAGCAGCCTACTACAATGAGCAGTTCTTC. Amino acid sequence: CATSDYPPAAYYNEQFF.

This clone was seen a handful of times. V and J are TRBV28 and TRBJ2-3, with TRBD1 matching 7 bases. The V gene end was trimmed by 2 bases and the J gene end by 2 bases; junction bases not matched to a gene: 7. This CDR3 region has 16 residues. Germline V gene data show CDR1 as MDHEN and CDR2 as SYDVKM. The CDR3 DNA is TGTGCCAGCAGTTTAAGCAGGACAGGACTCACAGATACGCAGTATTTT. The encoded protein is CASSLSRTGLTDTQYF. Supplemented by reference TRBV28 and TRBJ2-3, the full variable domain reads DVKVTQSSRYLVKRTGEKVFLECVQDMDHENMFWYRQDPGLGLRLIYFSYDVKMKEKGDIPEGYSVSREKKERFSLILESASTNQTSMYLCASSLSRTGLTDTQYFGPGTRLTVL.